This entry lists 29 T cell receptor beta chains sequenced from one sample in a study of blood T cells in healthy people across ages. The use of a sample-barcoded 5' primer and a J-beta primer mix characterized a second PCR of about 7 to 12 cycles. A single record per CDR3 protein comes from TCRdb applying MiXCR to the 5' RACE reads. The table records 600,000 to 850,000 distinct CDR3 sequences, more than 40% of them present only once. The sample taken for sequencing was blood. The source is a woman aged 55-69 years in good health.

The rearrangement joins TRBV10-3 to TRBJ1-6, with 7 bases lining up with TRBD1. The V gene end was trimmed by 10 bases and the J gene end by 8 bases; junction bases not matched to a gene: 5. Germline V gives CDR1 ENHRY, CDR2 SYGVKD. The CDR3 spans 12 residues. CDR3 amino acids: CATNRGDSPLHF. CDR3 coding DNA: TGTGCCACAAACAGGGGCGATTCACCCCTCCACTTT.

The CDR3 DNA follows: TGTGCCAGCAGCGAAAACAGGGCTACGCAGTATTTT. This sequence encodes CASSENRATQYF. The chain combines TRBV7-6 with TRBJ2-3; a weak D match, TRBD1 (6 bases). CDR1 SGHVS and CDR2 FNYEAQ come from the germline V gene. This CDR3 has 12 residues. V lost 5 bases, J lost 8 bases, and 11 bases lay in between.

The V call is TRBV18, the J call TRBJ2-5; D is uncertain. Matching the DNA end better, TRBJ2-7 makes the J call doubtful. CDR3 length: 13 residues. Germline values: CDR1 KGHSH, CDR2 LQKENI. The CDR3 coding sequence is TGTGCCAGCTCACCACTTCGGGTGACCGAGCAGTACTTC. Its protein is CASSPLRVTEQYF.

The genes are TRBV20-1 and TRBJ2-6; the match to TRBD1 covers 9 bases. The CDR3 extends over 16 amino acids. The V gene's germline CDR1 is DFQATT and CDR2 SNEGSKA (reference sequence). Germline trimming cut 7 bases from V and 4 bases from J; bases unmatched to any gene: 11. CDR3 bases: TGCAGTGTCTCACAGGGGGCGGGAGAAGGGGCCAACGTCCTGACTTTC. Translation: CSVSQGAGEGANVLTF.

The chain uses TRBV7-9 and TRBJ2-7; 10 bases align to TRBD2. Germline lookup yields CDR1 SEHNR and CDR2 FQNEAQ (reference sequence). The CDR3 extends over 16 amino acids. The V segment lost 8 bases and the J segment 7 bases; nucleotides outside the gene matches: 17. DNA of the CDR3: TGTGCCAGCCGGTCTTGGTCGAGCGGGAGGGCCAAAGAGCAGTACTTC. This sequence encodes CASRSWSSGRAKEQYF.

J is TRBJ2-3 and V is TRBV9; D gene unclear. V lost 3 bases and J lost 4, with 12 bases in between. CDR3 size: 14 residues. The germline V gene encodes CDR1 SGDLS and CDR2 YYNGEE. Here the CDR3 reads CASSGSRVADTQYF. In nucleotides, the CDR3 is TGTGCCAGCAGCGGTAGTCGGGTTGCAGATACGCAGTATTTT.

This clonotype was picked up one time. This chain joins TRBV14 and TRBJ1-1, with D perhaps matching TRBD1 (5 bases). The CDR3 consists of 15 residues. Deletions cut 4 bases from V and 8 bases from J, with 20 bases between. Germline CDR1 is SGHDN and CDR2 is FVKESK. The CDR3: CASSPGFAGKPEAFF. The CDR3 coding sequence is TGTGCCAGCAGCCCGGGATTTGCAGGGAAGCCCGAAGCTTTCTTT.

The chain uses TRBV2 and TRBJ2-7, with 14 bases lining up with TRBD2. This CDR3 is 14 amino acids long. Looked up from germline, CDR1 is SNHLY and CDR2 is FYNNEI. The J segment lost 6 bases and the V segment lost 7 bases, leaving 5 bases of the junction unmatched. This chain's CDR3 is CASTRLAGGREQYF. CDR3 DNA: TGTGCCAGCACCCGACTAGCGGGGGGGCGCGAGCAGTACTTC.

As for this clonotype: The junction shows a germline mismatch at one end, possibly a read error. CDR3: CASNKGGSAKTIQYF. CDR3 coding DNA: TGTGCCAGCAATAAGGGGGGCTCAGCCAAAACCATTCAGTACTTC. The V and J genes are TRBV28 and TRBJ2-4, with D possibly being TRBD1 or TRBD2 (6 bases each). The length of the CDR3 is 15 residues. Germline-derived CDR1 and CDR2 are MDHEN and SYDVKM.

This clonotype has only one observation. V usage is TRBV2 and J usage is TRBJ1-2; 11 nucleotides line up with TRBD1. With V trimmed by 4 bases and J by 7 bases, 8 bases remained unmatched. The germline V gene encodes CDR1 SNHLY and CDR2 FYNNEI. CDR3 length equals 15 residues. CDR3 nucleotides: TGTGCCAGCAGTGCAACCGGGACAGGGGGTTCTGGCTACACCTTC. It yields the protein CASSATGTGGSGYTF.

This clonotype was picked up many times. The V gene is TRBV29-1, the J gene TRBJ2-7; D call uncertain. V was pared by 6 bases and J by 3 bases, with 18 bases between. The CDR3 is made up of 14 amino acids. Germline CDR1 reads SQVTM; CDR2 reads ANQGSEA. This CDR3 reads CSVGSLAERYEQYF. The CDR3 DNA sequence: TGCAGCGTGGGTAGTTTGGCGGAACGCTACGAGCAGTACTTC.

V and J are TRBV6-6 and TRBJ2-1; unclear D gene. Germline CDR1 and CDR2: MNHNY and SVGAGI (reference sequence). Between the trimmed V and J ends, which lost 5 bases and 9 bases, there was a span of 8 bases. The CDR3 totals 11 residues. The CDR3 nucleotides read TGTGCCAGCAGTCCTAGTGGTGAGCAGTTCTTC. Translation: CASSPSGEQFF.

The chain links TRBV9 to TRBJ2-7; 13 bases are shared with TRBD2. This CDR3 has 19 residues. V dropped 4 bases and J dropped 7; count of bases not matched to a gene: 20. Germline loops: CDR1 SGDLS, CDR2 YYNGEE. The CDR3 sequence: CASSPRSIGTSGTHNEQYF. Written as DNA, the CDR3 is TGTGCCAGCAGCCCCCGGTCGATCGGGACTAGCGGGACCCACAATGAGCAGTACTTC.

The V gene is TRBV28, the J gene TRBJ2-5; 14 positions match TRBD2. The junction had 13 bases not matched to a gene; V was cut back by 5 bases and J by 11 bases. The germline V gene encodes CDR1 MDHEN and CDR2 SYDVKM. The CDR3 is made up of 16 amino acids. CDR3: CASSPMTSGREEEQYF. The CDR3 coding sequence is TGTGCCAGCAGTCCAATGACTAGCGGGAGGGAGGAGGAGCAGTACTTC. The complete variable domain, with remaining parts taken from reference TRBV28 and TRBJ2-5, reads DVKVTQSSRYLVKRTGEKVFLECVQDMDHENMFWYRQDPGLGLRLIYFSYDVKMKEKGDIPEGYSVSREKKERFSLILESASTNQTSMYLCASSPMTSGREEEQYFGPGTRLLVL.

This clonotype showed up just a few times. J is TRBJ2-1 and V is TRBV20-1; tentatively, D is TRBD2 (6 bases). The V and J ends lost 5 bases and 9 bases respectively, with 14 bases between them. This CDR3 is built from 12 residues. From germline, CDR1 is DFQATT and CDR2 SNEGSKA (reference sequence). Written as DNA, the CDR3 is TGCAGTGCTCCACGGGGGACGGCTGAGCAGTTCTTC. As protein: CSAPRGTAEQFF.

This clonotype was observed a few times. This sequence joins TRBV6-2 or TRBV6-3 and TRBJ1-2, with a possible D match to TRBD1 (6 bases). Germline V gene data show CDR1 as MNHEY and CDR2 as SVGEGT. The CDR3 totals 15 residues. V was trimmed by 6 bases and J by 2 bases, leaving 16 bases between them. This CDR3 is CASRSPDSENYGYTF. The CDR3, as DNA: TGTGCCAGCAGAAGCCCGGACAGCGAGAACTATGGCTACACCTTC.

The genes are TRBV29-1 and TRBJ1-4, with D perhaps matching TRBD1 (6 bases). The CDR3 has 14 amino acids. CDR1 is SQVTM and CDR2 is ANQGSEA in the germline V gene. V gave up 4 bases and J gave up 8 bases, with 17 bases separating them. The CDR3 bases are TGCAGCGTTGTCCCGGGACAACCGAACGAAAAACTGTTTTTT. It translates to CSVVPGQPNEKLFF.

Comments on this clonotype: The junction shows a germline mismatch at one end, possibly a read error. This chain joins TRBV29-1 and TRBJ2-1, with unresolved D. This CDR3 comprises 12 residues. Germline values: CDR1 SQVTM, CDR2 ANQGSEA. The CDR3: CSVDRTYKEQFF. CDR3 in DNA: TGCAGCGTCGACCGTACCTACAAGGAGCAGTTCTTC.

The V gene is TRBV5-6, the J gene TRBJ2-5; D tentatively reads TRBD1 or TRBD2 (5 bases each). CDR3 size: 13 residues. Germline V lookup: CDR1 SGHDT, CDR2 YYEEEE. V was pared by 3 bases and J by 5 bases, with 11 bases between. The CDR3 here is CASSSGTWETQYF. In DNA form, the CDR3 reads TGTGCCAGCAGCTCCGGGACCTGGGAGACCCAGTACTTC.

The rearrangement links TRBV20-1 to TRBJ2-3; 8 bases align to TRBD2. CDR1 is DFQATT, CDR2 SNEGSKA, per germline (reference sequence). CDR3 length: 16 residues. The V gene end was trimmed by 3 bases and the J gene end by 2 bases; junction bases not matched to a gene: 10. As DNA, the CDR3 is TGCAGTGCTAGTCCCGGGTTAGCGGGGATCACAGATACGCAGTATTTT. Translated, it gives CSASPGLAGITDTQYF.

This chain connects TRBV4-3 to TRBJ2-7; 9 positions agree with TRBD1. J was trimmed by 2 bases and V by 1 base; bases with no gene match: 3. The CDR3 loop spans 15 amino acids. Germline CDR1 LGHNA, CDR2 YSLEER. In DNA form, the CDR3 reads TGCGCCAGCAGCCAAGGGACAGGGGCAGCCTACGAGCAGTACTTC. It specifies CASSQGTGAAYEQYF.

The chain links TRBV9 to TRBJ2-1; D tentatively reads TRBD1 or TRBD2 (6 bases each). The CDR3 consists of 15 residues. Trimming took off 0 bases at V and 5 bases at J, with 12 bases between the two ends. CDR1 is SGDLS, CDR2 YYNGEE, per germline. For the CDR3, the DNA is TGTGCCAGCAGCGTAGGGGGGGCAGGCGACAATGAGCAGTTCTTC. It specifies CASSVGGAGDNEQFF.

The rearrangement joins TRBV20-1 to TRBJ1-2; 8 bases align to TRBD1. Looked up from germline, CDR1 is DFQATT and CDR2 is SNEGSKA (reference sequence). There are 12 residues in the CDR3. Germline trimming cut 8 bases from V and 8 bases from J; bases unmatched to any gene: 10. CDR3 coding DNA: TGCAGTATGGACCAGGGGGCGAGGGGCTACACCTTC. It translates to CSMDQGARGYTF.

The table lists this clonotype with a few counts. The rearrangement joins TRBV4-3 to TRBJ2-1; 10 bases agree with TRBD2. V was pared by 1 base and J by 8 bases, with 5 bases of the junction left unmatched. The CDR3 length is 15 residues. In germline, CDR1 is LGHNA, CDR2 YSLEER. In nucleotides, the CDR3 is TGCGCCAGCAGCCAAGGGGGGACTAGCGTACATGAGCAGTTCTTC. Protein: CASSQGGTSVHEQFF.

This chain joins TRBV7-2 and TRBJ2-7, with a tentative D call TRBD1 (5 bases). The CDR3 totals 15 residues. The V end was cut by 4 bases, the J end by 4 bases, with 17 bases between. Germline CDR1 is SGHTA and CDR2 is FQGNSA. CDR3 sequence (DNA): TGTGCCAGCAGCTCCGGGCAGGGTTTCCTATACGAGCAGTACTTC. It codes for CASSSGQGFLYEQYF.

This sequence joins TRBV12-3 or TRBV12-4 and TRBJ1-2; a weak D match, TRBD1 (5 bases). The CDR3 is made up of 15 amino acids. The ends were cut back, 6 bases at V and 8 bases at J, with 22 bases in the middle. The CDR3, as DNA: TGTGCCAGCAGCCCCCCTGGGTTGGGGGTGGGGGGCTACACCTTC. Protein: CASSPPGLGVGGYTF.

The gene calls are TRBV7-3 and TRBJ1-6; the D gene is possibly TRBD1 (5 bases). Trimming shortened V by 0 bases and J by 5 bases, and 8 bases separated the two germline ends. Germline-derived CDR1 and CDR2 are SGHTA and FQGTGA. The length of the CDR3 is 15 residues. The CDR3 reads CASSLTAGNNSPLHF. In DNA, the CDR3 is TGTGCCAGCAGCTTAACGGCAGGGAATAATTCACCCCTCCACTTT.

With regard to this clonotype: One junction end disagrees with the germline gene, perhaps due to a read error. The V and J genes are TRBV18 and TRBJ2-3; D not certain. Germline V CDR1 and CDR2: KGHSH, LQKENI. This CDR3 has 14 amino acids. The CDR3 here is CAGSLLGSTDTQYF. The CDR3 DNA reads as TGTGCCGGCTCCCTTCTGGGAAGCACAGATACGCAGTATTTT.

To note about this clonotype: A read error is possible here, since a much larger clone lies one base away. V and J are TRBV20-1 and TRBJ2-5; TRBD2 agrees at 7 bases. The germline CDR1 and CDR2 sequences are DFQATT and SNEGSKA (reference sequence). V dropped 1 base and J dropped 4; count of bases not matched to a gene: 9. The CDR3 length is 15 residues. CDR3 residues: CSARVESGRGETQYF. The CDR3, as DNA: TGCAGTGCTAGAGTAGAATCGGGGAGGGGAGAGACCCAGTACTTC.